This TCR beta chain was recovered during a study of blood T cell repertoires in COVID-19. Profiled with immunoSEQ multiplex PCR; TCRdb holds only in-frame clones, not every one. This table has around 130,000 clones, about three quarters appearing once. Germline CDR1 and CDR2: MGHDK and SYGVNS. V was shortened by 10 bases and J by 5 bases, with 11 bases between the two germline ends. This CDR3 has 11 residues. V is TRBV25-1 and J is TRBJ1-2; D is unresolved. Sequencing was performed on peripheral blood. This clonotype was obtained from a man aged 45-60 years with acute or convalescent COVID-19. CDR3 sequence (DNA): TGTGCCACCCTGAACTTTTATGGCTACACCTTC. Protein sequence: CATLNFYGYTF.